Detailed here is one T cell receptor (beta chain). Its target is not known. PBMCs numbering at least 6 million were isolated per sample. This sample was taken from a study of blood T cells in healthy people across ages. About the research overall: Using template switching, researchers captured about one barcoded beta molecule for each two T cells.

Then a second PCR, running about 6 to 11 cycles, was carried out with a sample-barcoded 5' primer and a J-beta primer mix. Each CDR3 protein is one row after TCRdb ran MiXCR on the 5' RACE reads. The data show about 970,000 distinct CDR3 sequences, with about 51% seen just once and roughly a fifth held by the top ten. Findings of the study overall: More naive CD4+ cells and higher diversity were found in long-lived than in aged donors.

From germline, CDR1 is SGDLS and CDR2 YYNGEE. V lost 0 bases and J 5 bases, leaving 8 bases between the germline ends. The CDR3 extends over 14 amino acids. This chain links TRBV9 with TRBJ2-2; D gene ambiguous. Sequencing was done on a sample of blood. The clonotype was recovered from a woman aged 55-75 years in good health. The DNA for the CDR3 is TGTGCCAGCAGCGTAGTTGGTAGGACCGGGGAGCTGTTTTTT. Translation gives CASSVVGRTGELFF.